A selection of T cell receptor beta chains follows, all from one sample in a study of cytomegalovirus exposure and HLA in healthy donors. This table comes from immunoSEQ multiplex PCR, and its TCRdb copy is limited to in-frame clones, with some not included. The sample consists of about 77,000 clones, roughly 79% of them appearing once. Sequencing input: PBMCs. All receptors derive from a man aged 35-49 years in good health and CMV-seronegative. Each CDR3 is given with its conserved first and last residue. Fields, in order: D gene, V gene, clone size, CDR3 length, J gene, CDR3 protein, CDR3 DNA. D genes are given only for firm matches. Clone size is given for some rows only: seen once, a few or many times, or a class if the clone is expanded.

>TRBD2|TRBV4-2|.|16|TRBJ2-3
CASSRAAGGSTDTQYF
TGTGCCAGCAGTAGGGCAGCGGGAGGGAGCACAGATACGCAGTATTTT
>TRBD1|TRBV7-2|.|18|TRBJ1-4
CASSIDRVTLTTNEKLFF
TGTGCCAGCAGCATTGACAGGGTCACCCTGACAACTAATGAAAAACTGTTTTTT
>.|TRBV7-2|.|14|TRBJ1-5
CASSSFQGNQPQHF
TGTGCCAGCAGCTCGTTCCAGGGGAATCAGCCCCAGCATTTT
>TRBD2|TRBV19|.|14|TRBJ2-7
CASSTIAGVEEQYF
TGTGCCAGTAGTACCATAGCGGGAGTTGAAGAGCAGTACTTC
>TRBD1|TRBV19|.|14|TRBJ2-1
CASSWRQGYNEQFF
TGTGCCAGTAGTTGGAGACAGGGATACAATGAGCAGTTCTTC
>TRBD1|TRBV5-1|.|14|TRBJ1-3
CASSVRQGADTIYF
TGCGCCAGCAGCGTGAGACAGGGGGCTGACACCATATATTTT
>.|TRBV18|.|13|TRBJ1-1
CASSLDRNTEAFF
TGTGCCAGCTCACTGGACAGGAACACTGAAGCTTTCTTT
>.|TRBV7-3|.|18|TRBJ1-1
CASSLMVLGAAMNTEAFF
TGTGCCAGCAGCTTAATGGTTTTAGGTGCGGCTATGAACACTGAAGCTTTCTTT
>TRBD1|TRBV28|.|15|TRBJ1-1
CASSIGDRVRTEAFF
TGTGCCAGCAGTATCGGGGACAGGGTTCGAACTGAAGCTTTCTTT
>.|TRBV5-4|few|15|TRBJ2-2
CASQGPGENTGELFF
TGTGCCAGCCAGGGGCCGGGTGAGAACACCGGGGAGCTGTTTTTT
>TRBD2|TRBV14|.|15|TRBJ2-1
CASSQRLAGESEQFF
TGTGCCAGCAGCCAGAGGCTAGCGGGAGAGTCTGAGCAGTTCTTC